One sample yielded the 11 T cell receptor beta chains listed below, sequenced in a study of blood T cell repertoires in COVID-19. TCRdb's table, derived via immunoSEQ multiplex PCR, lists solely in-frame clones and lacks some. The table records roughly 200,000 clones, roughly 85% of them present only once. Sequencing used PBMCs or T cells enriched from blood (not recorded which). These TCRs come from a woman aged 35 to 49 with acute COVID-19.

To note about this clone: The sample holds other DNA sequences that translate to the same CDR3. CDR3 sequence reads: CASSVGDRGNTIYF. CDR3 coding DNA: TGTGCCAGCAGCGTTGGGGACAGGGGAAACACCATATATTTT. This rearrangement joins TRBV9 to TRBJ1-3; TRBD1 matches at 8 bases. Germline V lookup: CDR1 SGDLS, CDR2 YYNGEE. V lost 2 bases to trimming and J lost 4 bases; unmatched junction nucleotides: 2. The CDR3 is made up of 14 amino acids.

This chain connects TRBV5-1 to TRBJ2-7; TRBD1 might be the D (6 bases). Germline CDR1 reads SGHRS; CDR2 reads YFSETQ. The CDR3 totals 15 residues. Trimming pared 4 bases from V and 4 bases from J, leaving 18 bases between. CDR3 sequence reads: CASSPRTETSYEQYF. DNA for the CDR3: TGCGCCAGCAGCCCTAGGACAGAAACCTCATACGAGCAGTACTTC. The full variable domain, in which reference TRBV5-1 and TRBJ2-7 provide the parts outside the CDR3, is KAGVTQTPRYLIKTRGQQVTLSCSPISGHRSVSWYQQTPGQGLQFLFEYFSETQRNKGNFPGRFSGRQFSNSRSEMNVSTLELGDSALYLCASSPRTETSYEQYFGPGTRLTVT.

The gene calls are TRBV19 and TRBJ2-1, with 15 bases lining up with TRBD2. The junction had 5 bases not matched to a gene; V was cut back by 5 bases and J by 12 bases. Germline CDR1 LNHDA, CDR2 SQIVND (reference sequence). The CDR3 is made up of 14 amino acids. The CDR3 DNA reads TGTGCCAGTAGTTCCGGACTAGCGGGGGGGCGGCAGTTCTTC. It specifies CASSSGLAGGRQFF.

This sequence joins TRBV9 and TRBJ2-3, with 10 positions matching TRBD2. Trimming at V came to 2 bases and at J to 3 bases, leaving 6 bases not matched to a gene. This CDR3 region has 16 residues. Germline loops: CDR1 SGDLS, CDR2 YYNGEE. The CDR3 nucleotides are TGTGCCAGCAGCGTGGAGCGGGGGGGCTGGACAGATACGCAGTATTTT. Translating it yields CASSVERGGWTDTQYF. Drawing the rest from reference TRBV9 and TRBJ2-3, the complete variable domain is DSGVTQTPKHLITATGQRVTLRCSPRSGDLSVYWYQQSLDQGLQFLIQYYNGEERAKGNILERFSAQQFPDLHSELNLSSLELGDSALYFCASSVERGGWTDTQYFGPGTRLTVL.

This rearrangement joins TRBV5-1 to TRBJ2-5; 12 bases are shared with TRBD2. The CDR3 has 16 amino acids. Germline assignment: CDR1 SGHRS and CDR2 YFSETQ. V shed 0 bases and J 5 bases; nucleotides not matched to a gene: 5. The CDR3 DNA reads as TGCGCCAGCAGCTTGGATCCTAGCGGGGGGGTGGAGACCCAGTACTTC. The encoded protein is CASSLDPSGGVETQYF.

This chain uses TRBV7-2 with TRBJ2-7; 9 nucleotides line up with TRBD1. This CDR3 region has 18 residues. J lost 4 bases, V lost 6 bases, and 19 bases had no gene match. CDR1 is SGHTA, CDR2 FQGNSA, per germline. CDR3 coding DNA: TGTGCCAGCAGGCAAGATTGGGACAGGGTCAGTTTCGTATACGAGCAGTACTTC. Residues: CASRQDWDRVSFVYEQYF. The entire variable domain, with the rest obtained from reference TRBV7-2 and TRBJ2-7, is as follows: GAGVSQSPSNKVTEKGKDVELRCDPISGHTALYWYRQSLGQGLEFLIYFQGNSAPDKSGLPSDRFSAERTGGSVSTLTIQRTQQEDSAVYLCASRQDWDRVSFVYEQYFGPGTRLTVT.

This chain connects TRBV6-1 to TRBJ1-5; D is undetermined. Germline-derived CDR1 and CDR2 are MNHNS and SASEGT. CDR3 length equals 13 residues. V was trimmed by 3 bases and J by 1 base, leaving 4 bases between them. CDR3 sequence reads: CASSDRSNQPQHF. CDR3 coding DNA: TGTGCCAGCAGTGACAGGAGCAATCAGCCCCAGCATTTT.

This clone was detected a few times. The genes are TRBV7-2 and TRBJ1-5; D is ambiguous. The CDR3 has 15 residues. The V and J ends lost 1 base and 4 bases respectively, with 11 bases between them. The V gene's germline CDR1 is SGHTA and CDR2 FQGNSA. In nucleotides, the CDR3 is TGTGCCAGCAGCTTAGGGATTCAGACTAATCAGCCCCAGCATTTT. This gives the protein CASSLGIQTNQPQHF.

This chain joins TRBV6-5 and TRBJ2-7; weak D call: TRBD2 (6 bases). Looked up from germline, CDR1 is MNHEY and CDR2 is SVGAGI. The CDR3 runs to 14 residues. The V end lost 7 bases, the J end lost 5 bases, and 18 bases lay between the germline ends. The CDR3 DNA is TGTGCCAGCACCGGGGACTGGTTTGCTAACGAGCAGTACTTC. This codes for CASTGDWFANEQYF.

The chain links TRBV29-1 to TRBJ2-6; D is perhaps TRBD1 (6 bases). Trimming took off 3 bases at V and 4 bases at J, with 13 bases between the two ends. CDR3 size: 15 residues. Looked up from germline, CDR1 is SQVTM and CDR2 is ANQGSEA. This CDR3 is CSVDQGSDGANVLTF. In DNA, the CDR3 is TGCAGCGTTGATCAGGGGTCGGACGGGGCCAACGTCCTGACTTTC.

The chain employs TRBV5-1 and TRBJ1-1, with TRBD1 matching over 8 bases. The CDR3 has 15 residues. V dropped 4 bases and J dropped 4; count of bases not matched to a gene: 9. The V gene's germline CDR1 is SGHRS and CDR2 YFSETQ. Here the CDR3 DNA reads TGCGCCAGCAGCCTGGACCAGGGGGCGCGCACTGAAGCTTTCTTT. Amino acid sequence: CASSLDQGARTEAFF.